This TCR beta chain was obtained from a study of CD8+CD57+ T cells in acquired aplastic anemia (dated by TCRdb to the late 2010s). Broadly, across the study: DNA extracted from sorted CD4+ and CD8+ cells had a mean of about 3.2 ug, with a range of 0.2 to 27.4 ug. CD8+CD57+ expansion was defined as a frequency above the mean frequency observed in healthy subjects. General study outcomes and caveats: Patients and healthy controls showed no significant difference in CD8+ Simpson's diversity (P=0.060). Roughly 29 CD8+ CDR3 sequences were found in both patients and controls but appeared to be highly expressed in patients and within the immunodominant clones of the patients.

Genomic DNA served as template for TCR beta VDJ combination and CDR3 sequence profiling. TCR repertoire sequencing was run on an Illumina HiSeq 2000. Turning to the authors' computational methods: TRBV/TRBJ rearrangement plots, CDR3 size and DJ length profiles, and Simpson's diversity index were used to assess repertoires. The immunodominant clone was defined as the most abundant DNA sequence in deep sequencing data. CDR3 amino acid sequences were screened for sharing across subjects and were compared with published repertoires and the VDJdb database. The raw public data were reprocessed by TCRdb itself: fastp quality trimming at Q25, MiXCR clonotype calling, in-frame beta chains only. When rows share a CDR3 protein, they turn into one entry using the most common DNA and genes. TCRdb's processing, not the authors' own work, is the source of the V and J calls. The sample records 150,000 to 200,000 distinct CDR3 sequences, around 50% of which are singletons. More than 0.95% of the sample comes from the top ten.

The CDR3, cysteine through phenylalanine, is 13 amino acids long. CDR3 DNA is the only sequence kept; it has 39 bases, read in frame from the first base. The germline V gene (reference sequence) gives CDR1 as SSHAT and CDR2 as FNYEAQ. The patients picked for sequencing were ones in whom flow cytometry had shown an expansion of CD8+CD57+ cells. All patients had severe acquired aplastic anemia diagnosed by International Study of Aplastic Anemia and Agranulocytosis and Camitta criteria. No patient had received any therapy when blood was sampled. The study deep-sequenced TCR repertoires of sorted CD4+ and CD8+ blood T cells from severe aplastic anemia patients and healthy subjects. In the USA, patient enrollment took place under clinicaltrials.gov protocols 00001620, 01623167, 00001397, 00071045, 00081523 and 00961064. Ficoll-Paque density gradient centrifugation was used to isolate peripheral blood mononuclear cells. Before DNA extraction, CD4+ and CD8+ T cells were sorted by FACS or by magnetic beads.

Points on this clonotype: Its recognized antigen is unknown. A junction boundary mismatches the germline segment, possibly from a read error.

Sequencing used sorted CD4+, CD8+, or CD8+CD57+ T cells (not recorded which) from PBMCs. This clonotype originated in a human donor with aplastic anemia. In this chain, TRBV7-7 is recombined with TRBJ2-7, with TRBD1 perhaps the D gene, on 6 matching bases. CDR3 sequence: CASSHGQSYEQYF. The DNA reads TGTGCTAGCAGCCACGGACAGTCCTACGAGCAGTACTTC.